Listed here is a single T cell receptor beta chain. Its target is unknown. In every case, the donor was a healthy Caucasian. This record comes from a study of identical twins. The study, taken as a whole, reports: Conclusions came from cross-sectional statistical analysis, not from following the same donors.

A universal primer site came from template switching; cDNA carried unique molecular identifiers. TCRdb used MiXCR to reprocess the 5' RACE reads, holding one entry per CDR3 protein. The table has hundreds of thousands of distinct CDR3 sequences, around 6% seen once. CDR3 length: 15 amino acids. Germline loops: CDR1 LNHNV, CDR2 YYDKDF (reference sequence). Trimming took 0 bases from V and 5 from J; bases not matched to a gene: 2. The receptor was isolated from a man between 18 and 35 years old in good health. The rearrangement links TRBV15 to TRBJ2-2; 8 positions match TRBD1. Sequencing input: naive T cells sorted from blood. CDR3 DNA sequence: TGTGCCACCAGCAGAGACAGGGGGCTAACCGGGGAGCTGTTTTTT. Its protein product is CATSRDRGLTGELFF.